This TCR beta chain was obtained from a study of OX40 agonist ivuxolimab in advanced cancers. As regards this clone: Its antigen is still unknown.

With autoimmune disease history or systemic immunosuppression, patients were excluded. Study-level findings and limits: In CD8+ T cells, expanded clones were on average more numerous than in CD4+. Both blood CD4+ and CD8+ T cells showed clonal growth by week 6 at 0.1 to 3.0 mg/kg.

Using immunoSEQ multiplex PCR, the repertoire was profiled, and TCRdb retains in-frame clones only, with some absent. Of tens of thousands of clones in the sample, roughly four fifths were seen once. V was trimmed by 0 bases and J by 1 base, leaving 12 bases between them. This CDR3 has 16 residues. Germline V lookup: CDR1 MDHEN, CDR2 SYDVKM. This TCR derives from an adult with an advanced solid tumor such as melanoma, head and neck, liver or kidney cancer. This specimen was CD4+ or CD8+ T cells sorted from blood, taken in a trial of the OX40 agonist ivuxolimab. The rearrangement links TRBV28 to TRBJ1-1; D perhaps matches TRBD1 (5 bases). The CDR3 sequence is CASSLWGDGENTEAFF. The CDR3 region has the DNA TGTGCCAGCAGTTTATGGGGGGACGGTGAGAACACTGAAGCTTTCTTT.